The 18 T cell receptor beta chains reported below all come from one sample, sequenced in a study of blood T cells in healthy people across ages. A second 7 to 11 cycle PCR used barcoded and J-beta primers. TCRdb reanalysed the 5' RACE reads using MiXCR and keeps one entry per CDR3 protein. The sample has hundreds of thousands of distinct CDR3 sequences, around 28% seen once. The sequenced sample consisted of blood. These TCRs come from an elderly woman in good health.

This chain connects TRBV20-1 to TRBJ1-2, with no clear D. Trimming removed 6 bases from V and 0 bases from J, with 8 bases in between. This CDR3 is 12 amino acids long. Per germline, CDR1 DFQATT and CDR2 SNEGSKA (reference sequence). In DNA form, the CDR3 reads TGCAGTGCCGCGGATCCTAACTATGGCTACACCTTC. Protein sequence: CSAADPNYGYTF.

The V and J genes are TRBV2 and TRBJ1-5, with 9 nucleotides matching TRBD1. With V trimmed by 6 bases and J by 5 bases, 14 bases remained unmatched. The CDR3 is made up of 17 amino acids. Looked up from germline, CDR1 is SNHLY and CDR2 is FYNNEI. CDR3 sequence: CASRLRRLTGGYQPQHF. The CDR3 DNA is TGTGCCAGCAGGTTAAGGAGGCTGACAGGGGGTTATCAGCCCCAGCATTTT. Full variable domain (rest looked up from reference TRBV2 and TRBJ1-5): EPEVTQTPSHQVTQMGQEVILRCVPISNHLYFYWYRQILGQKVEFLVSFYNNEISEKSEIFDDQFSVERPDGSNFTLKIRSTKLEDSAMYFCASRLRRLTGGYQPQHFGDGTRLSIL.

As regards this clonotype: This likely reflects a read error, since a far larger clone is one base away. This CDR3 reads CVSSPPRETQYF. CDR3 coding DNA: TGTGTCAGCAGCCCCCCGAGGGAGACCCAGTACTTC. The chain combines TRBV28 with TRBJ2-7; D gene ambiguous. The DNA matches TRBJ2-5 better at its end, which makes the J call doubtful. The germline V gene has CDR1 MDHEN and CDR2 SYDVKM. This CDR3 spans 12 amino acids.

As for this clonotype: A clone one base away is much larger, so this may be a read error. This chain connects TRBV7-8 to TRBJ2-7; 8 bases are shared with TRBD2. The CDR3 is made up of 18 amino acids. In germline, CDR1 is SGHVS, CDR2 FQNEAQ. Losses at the gene ends were 2 bases for V and 0 bases for J; bases not matched to a gene: 12. The CDR3 bases are TGTGCCAGCAGCTTAACACTAGCGGTGGGGGCCCCCTCCTACGAGCAGTACTTC. This encodes CASSLTLAVGAPSYEQYF.

This clonotype has ten or more counts. This chain connects TRBV5-1 to TRBJ2-1; TRBD1 aligns across 10 bases. The CDR3 consists of 14 residues. The V segment lost 4 bases and the J segment 7 bases; nucleotides outside the gene matches: 5. The germline V gene encodes CDR1 SGHRS and CDR2 YFSETQ. This CDR3 is CASSVRDRGNEQFF. In DNA form, the CDR3 reads TGCGCCAGCAGCGTCCGGGACAGGGGAAATGAGCAGTTCTTC.

This clonotype was seen ten or more times. The rearrangement uses TRBV27 and TRBJ2-1; D is undetermined. The V end was cut by 2 bases, the J end by 0 bases, with 11 bases between. The CDR3 runs 16 residues. Germline V lookup: CDR1 MNHEY, CDR2 SMNVEV (reference sequence). As DNA, the CDR3 is TGTGCCAGCAGTTTAGACTGGGCTAGCTCCTACAATGAGCAGTTCTTC. It specifies CASSLDWASSYNEQFF.

A few counts support this clonotype. J is TRBJ2-5 and V is TRBV5-5; 10 nucleotides agree with TRBD2. This CDR3 region has 17 residues. V dropped 4 bases and J dropped 5; count of bases not matched to a gene: 14. Per germline, CDR1 SGHKS and CDR2 YYEKEE (reference sequence). The CDR3 DNA sequence: TGTGCCAGCAGCCCTGGAGGGGCTAGCGGGGGCTGGGAGACCCAGTACTTC. The encoded protein is CASSPGGASGGWETQYF.

This clonotype was counted between two and nine times. At one end, the junction sequence differs from germline, possibly due to a read error. The gene calls are TRBV20-1 and TRBJ2-7; 7 bases are shared with TRBD1. The CDR3 contains 14 residues. Germline V gene lookup returns CDR1 DFQATT and CDR2 SNEGSKA (reference sequence). DNA for the CDR3: TGCGGTGCCACCGGGGACAGTGATTTCGACGAGCAGTACTTC. This gives the protein CGATGDSDFDEQYF.

This clonotype was detected a few times. V is TRBV12-3 or TRBV12-4 and J is TRBJ2-2; 7 bases line up with TRBD2. The V and J ends lost 7 bases and 0 bases, in that order; junction bases with no gene match: 5. The CDR3 length is 15 residues. The CDR3 sequence is CASTTGGTNTGELFF. In DNA, the CDR3 is TGTGCCAGCACCACCGGGGGGACGAACACCGGGGAGCTGTTTTTT.

For this clonotype: The junction departs from the called germline gene at one end, perhaps through a read error. The gene calls are TRBV6-5 and TRBJ2-1; D gene unclear. Germline CDR1 reads MNHEY; CDR2 reads SVGAGI. The CDR3 has 15 amino acids. The CDR3 here is CASSYKQSSCNEQFF. CDR3 coding DNA: TGTGCCAGCAGTTACAAGCAGTCCTCCTGCAATGAGCAGTTCTTC.

This clonotype was picked up many times. The chain couples TRBV12-3 or TRBV12-4 to TRBJ1-4; 9 bases are a match to TRBD1. J lost 5 bases, V lost 3 bases, and 1 base had no gene match. CDR3 size: 14 residues. The CDR3 coding sequence is TGTGCCAGCAGTTTTGACAGGGGGAATGAAAAACTGTTTTTT. Translated: CASSFDRGNEKLFF.

The chain is built from TRBV5-1 and TRBJ2-5; 8 nucleotides agree with TRBD1. Germline CDR1 SGHRS, CDR2 YFSETQ. V lost 1 base to trimming and J lost 2 bases; unmatched junction nucleotides: 7. This CDR3 has 16 amino acids. CDR3 nucleotides: TGCGCCAGCAGCTTGACAGGGGGAGTTCAACAAGAGACCCAGTACTTC. This sequence encodes CASSLTGGVQQETQYF.

The table lists this clonotype with many counts. The chain is built from TRBV7-2 and TRBJ2-3, with D possibly matching TRBD2 (6 bases). V was shortened by 1 base and J by 1 base, with 12 bases between the two germline ends. From germline, CDR1 is SGHTA and CDR2 FQGNSA. This CDR3 has 16 amino acids. CDR3 coding DNA: TGTGCCAGCAGCTTAGTGGGGGGTACTCGCACAGATACGCAGTATTTT. It codes for CASSLVGGTRTDTQYF.

This clonotype was picked up many times. V usage is TRBV5-6 and J usage is TRBJ2-3, with D maybe TRBD2 (6 bases). The length of the CDR3 is 14 residues. CDR1 and CDR2 (germline): SGHDT, YYEEEE. V lost 3 bases to trimming and J lost 3 bases, with 11 bases between them. For the CDR3, the DNA is TGTGCCAGCAGCTACATACGGGGGACAGATACGCAGTATTTT. It yields the protein CASSYIRGTDTQYF.

The chain couples TRBV20-1 to TRBJ2-5; D might be TRBD2 (5 bases). The V gene's germline CDR1 is DFQATT and CDR2 SNEGSKA (reference sequence). The CDR3 sequence is 14 residues long. V dropped 0 bases and J dropped 5 bases, with 13 bases sitting between them. CDR3 DNA: TGCAGTGCTAGAGATGGAAGCGGTTGGGAGACCCAGTACTTC. Protein sequence: CSARDGSGWETQYF.

This clonotype occurred many times. The chain has TRBV5-1 and TRBJ2-5; no clear D. This CDR3 is 17 amino acids long. The V end lost 4 bases, the J end lost 5 bases, and 24 bases lay between the germline ends. The germline V gene encodes CDR1 SGHRS and CDR2 YFSETQ. The CDR3 loop is CASSPIPIQSGGETQYF. CDR3 DNA sequence: TGCGCCAGCAGCCCGATACCTATACAGTCCGGCGGTGAGACCCAGTACTTC.

This clonotype showed up many times. The CDR3 sequence is CASSLKGGYEQYF. The CDR3 DNA is TGTGCCAGCAGCTTAAAGGGGGGGTACGAGCAGTACTTC. J is TRBJ2-7 and V is TRBV7-2; possible D gene TRBD2, 7 bases. Per germline, CDR1 SGHTA and CDR2 FQGNSA. Trimming took 2 bases from V and 4 from J, leaving 9 bases between them. This CDR3 is built from 13 residues. The full variable domain, rest sourced from reference TRBV7-2 and TRBJ2-7, is GAGVSQSPSNKVTEKGKDVELRCDPISGHTALYWYRQSLGQGLEFLIYFQGNSAPDKSGLPSDRFSAERTGGSVSTLTIQRTQQEDSAVYLCASSLKGGYEQYFGPGTRLTVT.

The V gene is TRBV12-3 or TRBV12-4, the J gene TRBJ2-7; D ambiguous. Matching the DNA end better, TRBJ2-5 makes the J call doubtful. The length of the CDR3 is 13 residues. CDR3 nucleotide sequence: TGTGCCAGCACCGAAGGCCGAATAGGGACCCAGTACTTC. It yields the protein CASTEGRIGTQYF.